This entry lists 22 T cell receptor beta chains sequenced from one sample in a study of T cell changes during pregnancy in multiple sclerosis. Sequencing was performed with immunoSEQ multiplex PCR; in TCRdb, only in-frame clones are kept and a portion is missing. The sample contains tens of thousands of clones, about nine tenths of which appear only once. The sequencing used peripheral blood, collected in the second trimester of pregnancy. These receptors came from a female donor with multiple sclerosis, enrolled in a pregnancy study.

The chain joins TRBV6-5 to TRBJ1-1; D is unresolved. The CDR3 sequence is 13 residues long. The V gene lost 3 bases and the J gene lost 0 bases, with 5 bases spanning the gap. Germline values: CDR1 MNHEY, CDR2 SVGAGI. CDR3 protein: CASSYSLNTEAFF. In nucleotides, the CDR3 is TGTGCCAGCAGTTATTCTTTGAACACTGAAGCTTTCTTT.

V and J are TRBV28 and TRBJ1-2; possible D gene TRBD1, 5 bases. The CDR3 covers 14 residues. V was trimmed by 6 bases and J by 4 bases, leaving 15 bases between them. Germline CDR1 and CDR2: MDHEN and SYDVKM. This CDR3 reads CASSQLLDIYGYTF. The CDR3 DNA reads TGTGCCAGCAGCCAGCTTCTGGACATCTATGGCTACACCTTC.

The V call is TRBV18, the J call TRBJ1-2; 7 nucleotides align to TRBD1. The J segment lost 7 bases and the V segment lost 5 bases, leaving 13 bases of the junction unmatched. Germline lookup yields CDR1 KGHSH and CDR2 LQKENI. The CDR3 extends over 15 amino acids. DNA for the CDR3: TGTGCCAGCTCAGAACTAAACAACAGGGGAGCTGGCTACACCTTC. Residues: CASSELNNRGAGYTF.

Comments on this clone: Other DNA sequences in this specimen translate into the identical CDR3. The J gene is TRBJ1-1, the V gene TRBV6-5; 7 bases are a match to TRBD1. The V and J ends lost 0 bases and 4 bases, in that order; junction bases with no gene match: 2. This CDR3 is built from 14 residues. Germline V gene data show CDR1 as MNHEY and CDR2 as SVGAGI. The CDR3 region is CASSYSSGGTEAFF. The CDR3 DNA reads TGTGCCAGCAGTTACTCCTCAGGGGGCACTGAAGCTTTCTTT.

The V and J genes are TRBV7-8 and TRBJ2-7; TRBD1 matches 10 bases. The CDR3 has 15 residues. Germline loops: CDR1 SGHVS, CDR2 FQNEAQ. With 3 bases clipped from V and 7 bases from J, the junction kept 9 bases outside the gene matches. The CDR3, as DNA: TGTGCCAGCAGCTTCGCGGGACAGGGGCAAGGGGAGCAGTACTTC. Translation gives CASSFAGQGQGEQYF.

V is TRBV5-4 and J is TRBJ2-3; 9 nucleotides match TRBD1. The trim removed 4 bases at V and 3 bases at J, leaving 9 bases unmatched. CDR1 is SGHNT and CDR2 is YYREEE in the germline V gene (reference sequence). This CDR3 is 16 amino acids long. The CDR3 spells CASSGGPGQGTDTQYF. CDR3 bases: TGTGCCAGCAGCGGGGGACCGGGACAGGGAACAGATACGCAGTATTTT.

The chain joins TRBV9 to TRBJ2-7, with a tentative D call TRBD2 (6 bases). V lost 0 bases and J 0 bases, leaving 13 bases between the germline ends. This CDR3 is 16 amino acids long. Germline CDR1 and CDR2: SGDLS and YYNGEE. Here the CDR3 DNA reads TGTGCCAGCAGCGTAGGGGACTGGGACCTCTCCTACGAGCAGTACTTC. Translated: CASSVGDWDLSYEQYF. Full variable domain (remainder filled in from reference TRBV9 and TRBJ2-7): DSGVTQTPKHLITATGQRVTLRCSPRSGDLSVYWYQQSLDQGLQFLIQYYNGEERAKGNILERFSAQQFPDLHSELNLSSLELGDSALYFCASSVGDWDLSYEQYFGPGTRLTVT.

This chain joins TRBV2 and TRBJ1-5; the D gene is possibly TRBD1 (6 bases). CDR1 is SNHLY, CDR2 FYNNEI, per germline. The V end lost 6 bases, the J end lost 7 bases, and 13 bases lay between the germline ends. The CDR3 spans 13 residues. This CDR3 reads CASRNRVPQPQHF. The CDR3 DNA reads TGTGCCAGCAGGAACAGGGTTCCCCAGCCCCAGCATTTT.

The rearrangement links TRBV30 to TRBJ1-6; 10 bases line up with TRBD1. V lost 5 bases, J lost 3 bases, and 1 base stayed unmatched. Per germline, CDR1 GTSNPN and CDR2 SVGIG (reference sequence). This CDR3 is built from 14 residues. The CDR3 reads CAWRDRGYNSPLHF. The CDR3 bases are TGTGCCTGGCGGGACAGGGGCTATAATTCACCCCTCCACTTT.

This clone has only a few counts. The chain uses TRBV11-1 and TRBJ1-1; the D is unclear. V was shortened by 1 base and J by 5 bases, with 8 bases between the two germline ends. This CDR3 comprises 13 residues. Germline V CDR1 and CDR2: SGHAT, FQDESV (reference sequence). For the CDR3, the DNA is TGTGCCAGCAGCTTAGGGTGGGAGACTGAAGCTTTCTTT. It is translated as CASSLGWETEAFF.

This chain joins TRBV5-1 and TRBJ2-3; D perhaps matches TRBD1 (6 bases). V dropped 4 bases and J dropped 0 bases, with 12 bases sitting between them. This CDR3 is 15 amino acids long. In germline, CDR1 is SGHRS, CDR2 YFSETQ. Here the CDR3 reads CASSRDKSSTDTQYF. The CDR3 nucleotides are TGCGCCAGCAGCCGGGACAAGTCTAGCACAGATACGCAGTATTTT.

This clone has just a few counts. The genes are TRBV10-3 and TRBJ1-5; D gene uncertain. V lost 7 bases and J 3 bases, leaving 10 bases between the germline ends. There are 13 residues in the CDR3. The germline CDR1 and CDR2 sequences are ENHRY and SYGVKD. This CDR3 reads CAITGADNQPQHF. The CDR3 nucleotides are TGTGCCATCACCGGAGCAGACAATCAGCCCCAGCATTTT.

The V gene is TRBV30, the J gene TRBJ2-2; 7 nucleotides line up with TRBD1. CDR1 and CDR2 (germline): GTSNPN, SVGIG (reference sequence). V gave up 4 bases and J gave up 6 bases; unmatched junction bases: 2. The CDR3 is 12 residues long. The CDR3 is CAWTQGSGELFF. The CDR3 bases are TGTGCCTGGACACAGGGGTCCGGGGAGCTGTTTTTT.

The V call is TRBV19, the J call TRBJ2-7; 8 bases line up with TRBD1. Germline V CDR1 and CDR2: LNHDA, SQIVND (reference sequence). This CDR3 region has 15 residues. J was trimmed by 4 bases and V by 6 bases; bases with no gene match: 11. This CDR3 is CASSENGQGGYEQYF. DNA of the CDR3: TGTGCCAGTAGCGAAAACGGACAGGGTGGTTACGAGCAGTACTTC.

This chain uses TRBV7-2 with TRBJ2-7, with D tentatively TRBD1 (5 bases). This CDR3 has 13 amino acids. V dropped 3 bases and J dropped 3 bases, with 9 bases sitting between them. The V gene's germline CDR1 is SGHTA and CDR2 FQGNSA. In nucleotides, the CDR3 is TGTGCCAGCAGCTTTTGGCAGGGCTACGAGCAGTACTTC. This sequence encodes CASSFWQGYEQYF.

The chain couples TRBV5-4 to TRBJ2-1, with TRBD1 matching 10 bases. V dropped 4 bases and J dropped 6; count of bases not matched to a gene: 10. The CDR3 contains 16 residues. CDR1 and CDR2 from the germline V gene are SGHNT and YYREEE (reference sequence). Here the CDR3 reads CASSPQRTGGGNEQFF. The CDR3 coding sequence is TGTGCCAGCAGCCCACAACGGACAGGGGGGGGCAATGAGCAGTTCTTC.

The V and J genes are TRBV5-5 and TRBJ1-2; 9 bases are a match to TRBD1. The J segment lost 4 bases and the V segment lost 4 bases, leaving 5 bases of the junction unmatched. CDR1 and CDR2 (germline): SGHKS, YYEKEE (reference sequence). The CDR3 loop spans 14 amino acids. CDR3: CASSQQGAGYGYTF. The CDR3 coding sequence is TGTGCCAGCAGCCAACAGGGGGCTGGCTATGGCTACACCTTC.

CDR3 DNA sequence: TGTGCCAGCAGCCTCACTCGCTCCTACGAGCAGTACTTC. Amino acids: CASSLTRSYEQYF. The chain combines TRBV27 with TRBJ2-7; D remains ambiguous. CDR1 and CDR2 from the germline V gene are MNHEY and SMNVEV (reference sequence). The germline V and J ends were trimmed by 6 bases and 0 bases, with 9 bases remaining between them. The CDR3 is 13 residues long.

The chain is built from TRBV6-1 and TRBJ2-1; D is possibly TRBD2 (6 bases). CDR3 size: 12 residues. Germline V gene data show CDR1 as MNHNS and CDR2 as SASEGT. Trimming removed 7 bases at V and 8 bases at J, with 12 bases between. CDR3 nucleotide sequence: TGTGCCAGCATAGCGGAAATTCATGAGCAGTTCTTC. Protein sequence: CASIAEIHEQFF.

The genes are TRBV4-3 and TRBJ1-2; the match to TRBD1 covers 12 bases. The CDR3 is made up of 16 amino acids. V lost 0 bases and J lost 7; bases outside the gene matches: 6. Germline V lookup: CDR1 LGHNA, CDR2 YSLEER. CDR3 sequence reads: CASSQDGGQGARGYTF. DNA for the CDR3: TGCGCCAGCAGCCAAGATGGGGGACAGGGGGCTCGTGGCTACACCTTC.

This chain connects TRBV11-2 to TRBJ2-7; 7 nucleotides match TRBD1. V lost 4 bases and J lost 1; bases outside the gene matches: 7. This CDR3 contains 15 residues. Germline loops: CDR1 SGHAT, CDR2 FQNNGV. CDR3 nucleotide sequence: TGTGCCAGCAGCTGGGCCGGGACAGATTCCTACGAGCAGTACTTC. This codes for CASSWAGTDSYEQYF. Together with reference TRBV11-2 and TRBJ2-7, the CDR3 gives the full variable domain: EAGVAQSPRYKIIEKRQSVAFWCNPISGHATLYWYQQILGQGPKLLIQFQNNGVVDDSQLPKDRFSAERLKGVDSTLKIQPAKLEDSAVYLCASSWAGTDSYEQYFGPGTRLTVT.

The rearrangement uses TRBV4-1 and TRBJ1-1; D is unclear. CDR3 length: 15 residues. V lost 1 base and J lost 0, with 9 bases in between. Germline CDR1 reads MGHRA; CDR2 reads YSYEKL. The CDR3 here is CASSQVNQVNTEAFF. CDR3 DNA sequence: TGCGCCAGCAGCCAAGTTAACCAGGTGAACACTGAAGCTTTCTTT.